This entry concerns a single TCR beta chain. Its specificity is unknown. The data derive from a study of shared clonotypes between healthy human individuals. Across the study: In total, the donors were a couple of women and three men aged 18 to 49.

Only CD45RO-negative cells positively selected for CCR7 counted as naive CD8 cells, so terminally differentiated effector memory CD45RA+ cells were excluded. The repertoire was sequenced with immunoSEQ multiplex PCR; TCRdb's copy has only in-frame clones and lacks some. The sample has around 2,000,000 clones, about 93% seen once; the top ten hold 1.5% to 2%. Germline V lookup: CDR1 SQVTM, CDR2 ANQGSEA. CDR3 length: 15 amino acids. Study-wide results and caveats: Larger estimated richness was generally recorded for naive subsets relative to memory subsets.

The sequencing input was naive CD8+ T cells from PBMCs. The sequence derives from a young man in good health. Some clones in this sample may be carry-over from other donors' samples. This sequence joins TRBV29-1 and TRBJ2-3; 8 bases align to TRBD2. The CDR3 loop reads CSVERTSLSTDTQYF. The CDR3 DNA follows: TGCAGTGTCGAAAGGACTAGCCTAAGCACAGATACGCAGTATTTT.